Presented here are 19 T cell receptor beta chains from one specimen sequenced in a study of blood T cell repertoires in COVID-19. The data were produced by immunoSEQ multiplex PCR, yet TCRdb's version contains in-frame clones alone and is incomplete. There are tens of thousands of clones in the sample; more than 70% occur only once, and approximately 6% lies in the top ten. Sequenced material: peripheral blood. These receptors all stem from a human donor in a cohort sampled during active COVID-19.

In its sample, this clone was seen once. DNA of the CDR3: TGTGCCAGCAGCGTAGCGGAGAGAAAAACAGAGCAGTACTTC. This encodes CASSVAERKTEQYF. This chain joins TRBV9 and TRBJ2-7; D is ambiguous. Germline lookup yields CDR1 SGDLS and CDR2 YYNGEE. This CDR3 spans 14 amino acids. Trimming cost V 0 bases and J 7 bases, with 14 bases left between them.

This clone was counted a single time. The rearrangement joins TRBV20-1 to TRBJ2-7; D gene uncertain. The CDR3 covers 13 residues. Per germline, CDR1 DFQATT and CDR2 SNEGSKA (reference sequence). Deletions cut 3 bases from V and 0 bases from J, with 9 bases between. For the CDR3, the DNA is TGCAGTGCTAGTCAGACTTTCTCCTACGAGCAGTACTTC. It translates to CSASQTFSYEQYF.

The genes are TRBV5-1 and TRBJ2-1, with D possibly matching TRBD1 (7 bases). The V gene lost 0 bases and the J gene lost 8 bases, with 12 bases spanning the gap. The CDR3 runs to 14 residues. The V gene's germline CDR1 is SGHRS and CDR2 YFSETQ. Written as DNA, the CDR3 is TGCGCCAGCAGCTTGGGACAGGGAGGCGATGAGCAGTTCTTC. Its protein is CASSLGQGGDEQFF. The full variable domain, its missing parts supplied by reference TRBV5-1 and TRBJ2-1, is KAGVTQTPRYLIKTRGQQVTLSCSPISGHRSVSWYQQTPGQGLQFLFEYFSETQRNKGNFPGRFSGRQFSNSRSEMNVSTLELGDSALYLCASSLGQGGDEQFFGPGTRLTVL.

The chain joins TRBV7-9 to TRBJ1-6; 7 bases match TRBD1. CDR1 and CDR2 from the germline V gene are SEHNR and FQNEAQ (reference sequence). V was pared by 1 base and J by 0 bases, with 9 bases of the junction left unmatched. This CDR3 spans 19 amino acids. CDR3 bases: TGTGCCAGCAGCTTAGGACAGGGCCTCAGGGGCTCCTATAATTCACCCCTCCACTTT. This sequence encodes CASSLGQGLRGSYNSPLHF. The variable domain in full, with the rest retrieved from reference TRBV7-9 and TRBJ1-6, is DTGVSQNPRHKITKRGQNVTFRCDPISEHNRLYWYRQTLGQGPEFLTYFQNEAQLEKSRLLSDRFSAERPKGSFSTLEIQRTEQGDSAMYLCASSLGQGLRGSYNSPLHFGNGTRLTVT.

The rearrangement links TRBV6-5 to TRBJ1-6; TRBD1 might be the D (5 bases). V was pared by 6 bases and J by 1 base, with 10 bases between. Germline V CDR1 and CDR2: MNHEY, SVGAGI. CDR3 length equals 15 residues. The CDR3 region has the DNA TGTGCCAGCAGCGACAGTATTTCCTATAATTCACCCCTCCACTTT. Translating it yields CASSDSISYNSPLHF.

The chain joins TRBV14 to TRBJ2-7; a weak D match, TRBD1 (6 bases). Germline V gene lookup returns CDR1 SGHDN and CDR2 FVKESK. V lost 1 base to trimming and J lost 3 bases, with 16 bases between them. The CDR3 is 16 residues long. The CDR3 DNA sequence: TGTGCCAGCAGCCAAGGGAGCAGGGGAAGGCTCTACGAGCAGTACTTC. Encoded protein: CASSQGSRGRLYEQYF.

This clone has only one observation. This chain's CDR3 is CASSPDRTYEQYF. The CDR3 coding sequence is TGTGCCAGCAGCCCTGACAGGACCTACGAGCAGTACTTC. V is TRBV7-8 and J is TRBJ2-7; a possible D gene is TRBD1 (6 bases). Germline V CDR1 and CDR2: SGHVS, FQNEAQ. Trimming took 5 bases from V and 2 from J, leaving 10 bases between them. CDR3 length equals 13 residues.

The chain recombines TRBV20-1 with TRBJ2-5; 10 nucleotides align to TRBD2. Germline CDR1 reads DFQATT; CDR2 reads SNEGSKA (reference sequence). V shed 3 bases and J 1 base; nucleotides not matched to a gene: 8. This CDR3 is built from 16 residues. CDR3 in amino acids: CSASPVAGGPQETQYF. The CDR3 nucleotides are TGCAGTGCTAGTCCAGTAGCGGGGGGCCCCCAAGAGACCCAGTACTTC.

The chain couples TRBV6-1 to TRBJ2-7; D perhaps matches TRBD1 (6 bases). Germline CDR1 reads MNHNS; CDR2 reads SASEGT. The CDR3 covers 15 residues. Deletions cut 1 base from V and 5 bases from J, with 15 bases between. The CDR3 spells CASSEGAGAWDEQYF. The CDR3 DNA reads TGTGCCAGCAGTGAAGGGGCAGGGGCTTGGGACGAGCAGTACTTC.

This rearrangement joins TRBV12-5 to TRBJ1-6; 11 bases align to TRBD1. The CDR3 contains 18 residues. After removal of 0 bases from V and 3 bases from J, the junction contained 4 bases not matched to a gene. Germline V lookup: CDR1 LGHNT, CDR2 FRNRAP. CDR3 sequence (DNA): TGTGCTAGTGGTTTGGTACTTGGGACAGGGGGCTATAATTCACCCCTCCACTTT. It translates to CASGLVLGTGGYNSPLHF.

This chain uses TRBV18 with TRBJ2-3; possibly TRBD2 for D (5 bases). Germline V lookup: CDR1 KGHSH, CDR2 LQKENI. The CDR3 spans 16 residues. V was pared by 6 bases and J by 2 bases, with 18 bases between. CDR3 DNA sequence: TGTGCCAGCTCCCTCGGGATAGCAGAAATCACAGATACGCAGTATTTT. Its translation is CASSLGIAEITDTQYF.

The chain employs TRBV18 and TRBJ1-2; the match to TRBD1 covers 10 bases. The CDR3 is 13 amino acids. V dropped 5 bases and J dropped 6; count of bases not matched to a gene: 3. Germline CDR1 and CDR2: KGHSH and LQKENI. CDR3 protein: CASSSDRGHGYTF. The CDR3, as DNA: TGTGCCAGCTCATCCGACAGGGGGCATGGCTACACCTTC.

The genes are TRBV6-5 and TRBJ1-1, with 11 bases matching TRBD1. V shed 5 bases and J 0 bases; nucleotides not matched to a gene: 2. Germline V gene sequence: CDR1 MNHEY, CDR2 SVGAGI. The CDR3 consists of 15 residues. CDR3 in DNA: TGTGCCAGCAGTCGGACAGGGGGCTTGAACACTGAAGCTTTCTTT. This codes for CASSRTGGLNTEAFF.

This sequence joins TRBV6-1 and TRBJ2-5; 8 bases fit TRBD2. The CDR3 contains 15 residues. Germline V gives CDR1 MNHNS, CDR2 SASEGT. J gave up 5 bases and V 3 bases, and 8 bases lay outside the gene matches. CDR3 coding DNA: TGTGCCAGCAGTGACCCGGGACTAGGTGGTGAGACCCAGTACTTC. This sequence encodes CASSDPGLGGETQYF.

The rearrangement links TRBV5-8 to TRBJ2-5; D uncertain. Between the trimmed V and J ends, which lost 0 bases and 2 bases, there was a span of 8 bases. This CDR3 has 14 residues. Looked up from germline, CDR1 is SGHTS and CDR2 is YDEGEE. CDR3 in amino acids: CASSLVTYQETQYF. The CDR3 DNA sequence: TGTGCCAGCAGCTTGGTTACTTATCAAGAGACCCAGTACTTC.

In DNA, the CDR3 is TGCGCCAGCAGCTCTTCCAGGACATTATATCTCGGCTACACCTTC. Its protein product is CASSSSRTLYLGYTF. The chain recombines TRBV4-1 with TRBJ1-2; D might be TRBD1 (5 bases). This CDR3 spans 15 amino acids. Germline assignment: CDR1 MGHRA and CDR2 YSYEKL. Trimming removed 5 bases at V and 8 bases at J, with 21 bases between.

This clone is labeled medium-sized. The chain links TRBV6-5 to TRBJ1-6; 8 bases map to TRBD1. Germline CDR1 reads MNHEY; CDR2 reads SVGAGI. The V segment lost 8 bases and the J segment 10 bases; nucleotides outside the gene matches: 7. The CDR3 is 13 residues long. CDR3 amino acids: CASGTGSVSPLHF. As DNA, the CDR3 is TGTGCCAGCGGGACAGGTTCGGTGTCACCCCTCCACTTT.

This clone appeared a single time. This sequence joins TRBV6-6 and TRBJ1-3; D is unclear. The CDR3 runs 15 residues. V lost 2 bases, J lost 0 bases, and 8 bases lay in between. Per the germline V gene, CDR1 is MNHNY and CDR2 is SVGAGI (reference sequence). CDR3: CASSYATSSGNTIYF. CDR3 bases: TGTGCCAGCAGTTACGCAACAAGCTCTGGAAACACCATATATTTT.

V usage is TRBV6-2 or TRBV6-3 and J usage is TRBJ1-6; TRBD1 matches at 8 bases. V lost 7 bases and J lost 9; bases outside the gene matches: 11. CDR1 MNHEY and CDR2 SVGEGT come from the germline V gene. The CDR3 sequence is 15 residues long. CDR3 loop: CASTPGGQGGSPLHF. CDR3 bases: TGTGCCAGCACCCCAGGTGGACAGGGAGGTTCACCCCTCCACTTT.